These 10 T cell receptor beta chains share one sample of origin, sequenced in a study of T cell clonotyping in hematopoietic cell transplantation. Time point given: recipient sample about 28 days before transplant, after cytoreduction. The table came from immunoSEQ multiplex PCR; TCRdb's copy has only in-frame clones and leaves some out. The profile shows 15,000 to 20,000 clones, approximately 85% of them singletons. This material consisted of peripheral blood mononuclear cells, taken before stem cell transplant. The source of these receptors is a man over 45 with acute myeloid leukemia. Some clones in this sample may be carry-over from other donors' samples.

The chain employs TRBV19 and TRBJ1-5, with D possibly TRBD1 on 6 matching bases. The V end was cut by 6 bases, the J end by 3 bases, with 12 bases between. The CDR3 runs to 14 residues. Per the germline V gene, CDR1 is LNHDA and CDR2 is SQIVND (reference sequence). The CDR3 DNA reads as TGTGCCAGTAGGCCGACAGGTCCCAATCAGCCCCAGCATTTT. It specifies CASRPTGPNQPQHF.

The rearrangement joins TRBV5-8 to TRBJ1-2; D uncertain. CDR3 size: 12 residues. Trimming shortened V by 0 bases and J by 4 bases, and 4 bases separated the two germline ends. CDR1 SGHTS and CDR2 YDEGEE come from the germline V gene. The CDR3 reads CASSLGSYGYTF. CDR3 in DNA: TGTGCCAGCAGCTTGGGAAGCTATGGCTACACCTTC.

This clone was counted only a few times. The rearrangement joins TRBV7-2 to TRBJ1-5; possible D gene TRBD1, 5 bases. The CDR3 loop spans 15 amino acids. Germline V gene lookup returns CDR1 SGHTA and CDR2 FQGNSA. The V end was cut by 5 bases, the J end by 2 bases, with 13 bases between. This CDR3 is CASSLGGGGNQPQHF. Here the CDR3 DNA reads TGTGCCAGCAGCCTCGGCGGAGGGGGCAATCAGCCCCAGCATTTT.

The gene calls are TRBV4-3 and TRBJ2-2, with no clear D. Trimming took off 0 bases at V and 6 bases at J, with 14 bases between the two ends. This CDR3 is built from 16 residues. In germline, CDR1 is LGHNA, CDR2 YSLEER. The CDR3 nucleotides are TGCGCCAGCAGCCAAGATCTGGTGGGCGCGGCCGGGGAGCTGTTTTTT. This codes for CASSQDLVGAAGELFF.

This chain joins TRBV9 and TRBJ2-3, with a possible D match to TRBD1 (6 bases). The germline V and J ends were trimmed by 0 bases and 2 bases, with 10 bases remaining between them. CDR3 size: 15 residues. Germline V gene data show CDR1 as SGDLS and CDR2 as YYNGEE. The CDR3 coding sequence is TGTGCCAGCAGCGTAGGGGGGCGACCCACAGATACGCAGTATTTT. This gives the protein CASSVGGRPTDTQYF.

The CDR3 is CASSSGIPADTQYF. As DNA, the CDR3 is TGTGCCAGCAGCTCGGGGATCCCCGCAGATACGCAGTATTTT. V usage is TRBV5-6 and J usage is TRBJ2-3; possible D gene TRBD2, 5 bases. The CDR3 loop spans 14 amino acids. CDR1 and CDR2 (germline): SGHDT, YYEEEE. Between the trimmed V and J ends, which lost 3 bases and 4 bases, there was a span of 12 bases.

This clone was counted a single time. V is TRBV29-1 and J is TRBJ1-1; TRBD1 is a possible D gene (5 bases). Germline lookup yields CDR1 SQVTM and CDR2 ANQGSEA. Trimming pared 0 bases from V and 7 bases from J, leaving 12 bases between. The CDR3 runs to 13 residues. As DNA, the CDR3 is TGCAGCGTTGAAGAGGCCAGGGAGAGTGAAGCTTTCTTT. Translated: CSVEEARESEAFF.

The chain uses TRBV9 and TRBJ2-7, with D possibly called TRBD1 or TRBD2 (6 bases each). With 3 bases removed from V and 4 bases from J, the gap between germline ends came to 11 bases. Germline V gene lookup returns CDR1 SGDLS and CDR2 YYNGEE. The CDR3 runs 13 residues. This CDR3 reads CASSDGGGYEQYF. The CDR3 nucleotides are TGTGCCAGCAGCGACGGAGGGGGGTACGAGCAGTACTTC.

This clone was counted between two and nine times. The gene calls are TRBV2 and TRBJ1-5; D possibly corresponds to TRBD1 (6 bases). CDR3 size: 14 residues. CDR1 and CDR2 (germline): SNHLY, FYNNEI. The V and J ends lost 6 bases and 0 bases respectively, with 9 bases between them. CDR3 sequence: CASRDSHSNQPQHF. In DNA form, the CDR3 reads TGTGCCAGCAGGGACAGCCATAGCAATCAGCCCCAGCATTTT.

This chain joins TRBV5-1 and TRBJ2-7; D is ambiguous. This CDR3 is built from 15 residues. Trimming pared 0 bases from V and 4 bases from J, leaving 14 bases between. Germline V gene data show CDR1 as SGHRS and CDR2 as YFSETQ. The CDR3 coding sequence is TGCGCCAGCAGCTTGGGATTAGGTGTCGGGTACGAGCAGTACTTC. Amino acids: CASSLGLGVGYEQYF.